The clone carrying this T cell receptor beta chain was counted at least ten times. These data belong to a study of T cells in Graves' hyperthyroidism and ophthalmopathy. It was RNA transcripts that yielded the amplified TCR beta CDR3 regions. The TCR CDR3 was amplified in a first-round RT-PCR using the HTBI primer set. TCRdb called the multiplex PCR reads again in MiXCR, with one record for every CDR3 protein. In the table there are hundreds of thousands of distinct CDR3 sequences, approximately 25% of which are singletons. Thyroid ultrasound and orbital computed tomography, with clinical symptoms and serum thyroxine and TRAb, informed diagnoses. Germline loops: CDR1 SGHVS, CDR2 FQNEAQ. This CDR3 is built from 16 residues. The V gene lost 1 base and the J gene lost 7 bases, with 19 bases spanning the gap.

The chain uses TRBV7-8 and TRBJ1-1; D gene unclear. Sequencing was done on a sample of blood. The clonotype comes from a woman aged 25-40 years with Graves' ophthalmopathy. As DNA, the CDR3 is TGTGCCAGCAGCTTAGAGGAGGGCCCGTCGAGATTTGAAGCTTTCTTT. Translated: CASSLEEGPSRFEAFF.